The rows below give T cell receptor beta chains drawn from one sample of a study of post-analysis software for immune sequencing data. Each CDR3 protein is one row after TCRdb ran MiXCR on the PCR reads. The repertoire has 750,000 to 950,000 distinct CDR3 sequences, just over 45% of them found once; the top ten carry approximately 5%. Specimen: blood. All receptors derive from a girl aged 5-17 years with multiple sclerosis. The CDR3 runs from the conserved cysteine through the conserved F or W. D genes are given only for firm matches. Not every row has a clone size; where given, it reads once, few, many or a size class.

size	D	V	J	CDR3	DNA
once	TRBD2	TRBV24-1	TRBJ2-7	CATSLSGSTYEQYF	TGTGCCACCAGTCTTAGCGGGAGCACCTACGAGCAGTACTTC
.	TRBD2	TRBV20-1	TRBJ2-7	CSAGRPGHEQYF	TGTAGTGCCGGGAGGCCGGGACACGAGCAGTACTTC
few	.	TRBV7-3	TRBJ2-3	CAGSLISGFTDTQYF	TGTGCCGGCAGCTTAATCTCGGGATTCACAGATACGCAGTATTTT
.	.	TRBV5-1	TRBJ1-6	CASSSDRDNSPLHF	TGCGCCAGCAGCTCTGACAGAGATAATTCACCCCTCCACTTT
.	.	TRBV14	TRBJ1-2	CASSPGPQVNYGYTF	TGTGCCAGCAGCCCAGGGCCCCAAGTTAACTATGGCTACACCTTC
few	.	TRBV20-1	TRBJ2-3	CSAISPQTNTDTQYF	TGCAGTGCTATTAGCCCCCAAACAAACACAGATACGCAGTATTTT
few	.	TRBV12-3/TRBV12-4	TRBJ2-1	CASSLASPNNEQFF	TGTGCCAGCAGTTTAGCCTCACCGAACAATGAGCAGTTCTTC
.	TRBD2	TRBV5-1	TRBJ2-1	CASSLEPGLGGNEQFF	TGCGCCAGCAGCTTGGAGCCGGGACTAGGGGGTAATGAGCAGTTCTTC
.	.	TRBV6-6	TRBJ2-7	CASSYSGGVGEQYF	TGTGCCAGCAGTTACTCGGGCGGGGTCGGCGAGCAGTACTTC
.	.	TRBV9	TRBJ1-1	CASSELRDTEAFF	TGTGCCAGCAGCGAGCTTCGGGACACTGAAGCTTTCTTT
few	.	TRBV11-2	TRBJ2-1	CASSLVATGRYNEQFF	TGTGCCAGCAGCTTAGTAGCGACAGGCCGCTACAATGAGCAGTTCTTC
.	.	TRBV29-1	TRBJ2-1	CSVEGQTYEQFF	TGCAGCGTTGAAGGTCAAACCTACGAGCAGTTCTTC
.	.	TRBV6-5	TRBJ1-2	CASSYGGAPNYGYTF	TGTGCCAGCAGTTACGGGGGGGCCCCTAACTATGGCTACACCTTC
.	.	TRBV7-2	TRBJ2-1	CASSLGVSGYSYNEQFF	TGTGCCAGCAGCTTAGGGGTTTCGGGTTACTCCTACAATGAGCAGTTCTTC
few	TRBD1	TRBV10-3	TRBJ1-6	CAISAQGGLANSPLHF	TGTGCCATCAGTGCCCAGGGGGGACTGGCGAATTCACCCCTCCACTTT
.	TRBD2	TRBV29-1	TRBJ2-1	CSVEGQPSGVYNEQFF	TGCAGCGTTGAAGGTCAGCCTAGCGGGGTATACAATGAGCAGTTCTTC
few	TRBD1	TRBV29-1	TRBJ1-2	CSVLDRVVGYTF	TGCAGCGTTCTTGACAGGGTTGTCGGCTACACCTTC
.	.	TRBV25-1	TRBJ2-6	CASSESGAGANVLTF	TGTGCCAGCAGTGAAAGTGGGGCTGGGGCCAACGTCCTGACTTTC
.	.	TRBV7-2	TRBJ1-2	CASSLVGAYGYTF	TGTGCCAGCAGCTTAGTTGGGGCCTATGGCTACACCTTC
.	TRBD2	TRBV29-1	TRBJ2-7	CGVMTSGAYEQYF	TGCGGCGTTATGACTAGCGGAGCATACGAGCAGTACTTC
few	.	TRBV20-1	TRBJ2-7	CSARDLGQEQYF	TGCAGTGCTAGAGACCTCGGACAGGAGCAGTACTTC
.	.	TRBV23-1	TRBJ2-7	CASSQSGEGSEQYF	TGCGCCAGCAGTCAATCCGGAGAGGGGAGCGAGCAGTACTTC
few	TRBD1	TRBV12-3/TRBV12-4	TRBJ2-5	CASSPRTGDNQETQYF	TGTGCCAGCAGTCCACGGACAGGGGACAACCAAGAGACCCAGTACTTC
.	.	TRBV7-9	TRBJ2-7	CGSSLGQVTYEQYF	TGTGGCAGCAGCTTGGGGCAGGTCACCTACGAGCAGTACTTC
.	.	TRBV5-1	TRBJ2-7	CASSLGHASDEQYF	TGCGCCAGCAGCTTGGGGCATGCGAGTGACGAGCAGTACTTC
few	TRBD1	TRBV4-3	TRBJ2-5	CASSQQTGMYQETQYF	TGCGCCAGCAGCCAACAGACAGGGATGTACCAAGAGACCCAGTACTTC
.	.	TRBV5-1	TRBJ1-2	CASSLTVGYGYTF	TGCGCCAGCAGCTTGACAGTTGGCTATGGCTACACCTTC
.	TRBD2	TRBV12-3/TRBV12-4	TRBJ2-2	CASSFPERELMTGELFF	TGTGCCAGCAGTTTCCCCGAGCGGGAGCTAATGACCGGGGAGCTGTTTTTT